This T cell receptor beta chain was sequenced for a study of CD8 T cells in Susac syndrome. Study results and limitations: By the study's own acknowledgment, its TCR sequencing and HLA analysis included relatively few individuals.

After extraction with the RNeasy kit, about 0.5 to 1 ug of the RNA was reverse transcribed using random hexamers. TCRdb re-derived calls from the immunoSEQ multiplex PCR reads in MiXCR, one entry per CDR3 protein. The sample holds roughly 330,000 distinct CDR3 sequences, under 95% seen once. Worth noting for this clonotype: The antigen remains unidentified.

The TCR sequence derives from a human donor with multiple sclerosis. Source material: CD4+ T cells from PBMCs.

The CDR3 coding sequence is TGCGCCAGCAGCTTACCCCTAGAACGGCCGAACACTGAAGCTTTCTTT. Amino acids: CASSLPLERPNTEAFF. The V call is TRBV5-1, the J call TRBJ1-1; D remains ambiguous. Germline CDR1 and CDR2: SGHRS and YFSETQ. The CDR3 spans 16 residues. Trimming removed 2 bases from V and 1 base from J, with 15 bases in between.